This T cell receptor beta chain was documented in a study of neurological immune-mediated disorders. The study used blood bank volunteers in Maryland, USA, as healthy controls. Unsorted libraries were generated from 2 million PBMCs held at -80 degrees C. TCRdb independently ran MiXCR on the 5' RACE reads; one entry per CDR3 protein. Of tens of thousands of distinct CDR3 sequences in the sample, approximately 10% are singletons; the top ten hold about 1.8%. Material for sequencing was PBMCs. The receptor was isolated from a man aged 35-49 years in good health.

CDR3 in amino acids: CASSFPLGTGGRLFENTEAFF. The CDR3 bases are TGTGCCAGCAGCTTCCCTCTGGGGACAGGGGGGAGATTGTTCGAGAACACTGAAGCTTTCTTT. The genes are TRBV7-2 and TRBJ1-1; 11 positions agree with TRBD1. Germline CDR1 SGHTA, CDR2 FQGNSA. The length of the CDR3 is 21 residues. The V segment lost 3 bases and the J segment 1 base; nucleotides outside the gene matches: 19.